The rows below give T cell receptor beta chains drawn from one sample of a study of T cell responses to AZD1222 COVID-19 vaccine. Assay: immunoSEQ multiplex PCR; the TCRdb copy retains only in-frame clones and omits some. The repertoire includes approximately 100,000 clones, 87% of them detected once, and 2% to 2.5% sits in the top ten. The sample was peripheral blood, taken 28 days after the second AZD1222 dose. The receptors originated from an adult who received the AZD1222 COVID-19 vaccine. Each CDR3 is given with its conserved first and last residue. Fields, in order: CDR3 length, J gene, V gene, CDR3 protein.

14 | TRBJ2-1 | TRBV10-1 | CASSGGGVGNEQFF
16 | TRBJ2-3 | TRBV9 | CASSILAVGRTDTQYF
13 | TRBJ2-6 | TRBV2 | CASSAGLANVLTF
13 | TRBJ1-5 | TRBV10-3 | CAISGSRGEPQHF
19 | TRBJ2-6 | TRBV10-2 | CASSPRDGQSSSGANVLTF
17 | TRBJ2-5 | TRBV2 | CASSEALWLGEEETQYF
13 | TRBJ2-7 | TRBV18 | CASSPQGAGEQYF
15 | TRBJ2-7 | TRBV27 | CASSLGDRDIHEQYF
18 | TRBJ2-1 | TRBV7-3 | CASSLRSSGRVTYNEQFF
16 | TRBJ2-2 | TRBV2 | CAIDLGQVTNTGELFF
14 | TRBJ1-2 | TRBV18 | CASSPMSRDYGYTF
14 | TRBJ2-3 | TRBV15 | CATSRDPVADTQYF
17 | TRBJ2-3 | TRBV7-3 | CASSLPSGRASTDTQYF
17 | TRBJ2-7 | TRBV15 | CATSRHPGQGITYEQYF
14 | TRBJ2-5 | TRBV11-2 | CASSSTGQYETQYF
15 | TRBJ1-1 | TRBV4-2 | CASSQEGAGQAEAFF
12 | TRBJ2-5 | TRBV13 | CASSPNGETQYF
13 | TRBJ1-1 | TRBV6-4 | CASSDGENTEAFF
14 | TRBJ1-6 | TRBV28 | CASSLMQGNSPLHF
15 | TRBJ1-3 | TRBV5-4 | CASSLEGARGNTIYF
14 | TRBJ2-7 | TRBV24-1 | CATSDPGHTYEQYF
16 | TRBJ2-7 | TRBV30 | CAWMRGASGVAYEQYF
14 | TRBJ1-1 | TRBV2 | CASSVRRMNTEAFF
17 | TRBJ1-6 | TRBV28 | CASRTGQGFVYNSPLHF
15 | TRBJ1-4 | TRBV3-1/TRBV3-2 | CASSPYRGTNEKLFF
10 | TRBJ2-3 | TRBV20-1 | CSASGDTQYF
15 | TRBJ2-6 | TRBV6-2/TRBV6-3 | CASSPTNSGANVLTF
17 | TRBJ2-3 | TRBV7-9 | CASSLPGLAGRTDTQYF
15 | TRBJ1-5 | TRBV10-3 | CAISERGSPNQPQHF
16 | TRBJ2-7 | TRBV18 | CASSPRTGTGNYEQYF
19 | TRBJ2-1 | TRBV18 | CASSPPVRLAGGLGYEQFF
15 | TRBJ1-2 | TRBV27 | CASSLWKGADYGYTF
15 | TRBJ2-7 | TRBV5-4 | CASSPRPGDPYEQYF
17 | TRBJ1-2 | TRBV7-9 | CASSRGLIGEGSYGYTF
14 | TRBJ1-1 | TRBV4-1 | CASSQVPRIREAFF
16 | TRBJ1-1 | TRBV18 | CASSRIPGQGNTEAFF
17 | TRBJ2-7 | TRBV28 | CASSFPGLAGTSDEQYF